This TCR beta chain was captured in a study of immune heterogeneity within non-small cell lung tumors. Multiplex PCR relied on 32 V and 13 J primers to amplify TCR beta CDR3. TCRdb re-called the multiplex PCR reads with MiXCR, one entry per CDR3 protein. The table lists about 21,000 distinct CDR3 sequences, around 30% of them singletons. This CDR3 contains 14 residues. Germline V gene lookup returns CDR1 KGHSH and CDR2 LQKENI. V was pared by 3 bases and J by 4 bases, with 9 bases between. With around 0.6 ug used per sample, the template was genomic DNA from bulk tumor. Several biopsies were spaced far apart within each primary tumor and obtained as surgery took place. Patients underwent curative surgery for untreated, newly diagnosed non-small cell lung cancer.

The chain is built from TRBV18 and TRBJ1-4; D gene uncertain. The specimen sequenced was lung tumor tissue. This receptor was obtained from a man aged 40-49 years with non-small cell lung cancer. CDR3 in DNA: TGTGCCAGCTCACCCACGGGTGGTAATGAAAAACTGTTTTTT. Protein product: CASSPTGGNEKLFF. Together with reference TRBV18 and TRBJ1-4, the CDR3 gives the full variable domain: NAGVMQNPRHLVRRRGQEARLRCSPMKGHSHVYWYRQLPEEGLKFMVYLQKENIIDESGMPKERFSAEFPKEGPSILRIQQVVRGDSAAYFCASSPTGGNEKLFFGSGTQLSVL.